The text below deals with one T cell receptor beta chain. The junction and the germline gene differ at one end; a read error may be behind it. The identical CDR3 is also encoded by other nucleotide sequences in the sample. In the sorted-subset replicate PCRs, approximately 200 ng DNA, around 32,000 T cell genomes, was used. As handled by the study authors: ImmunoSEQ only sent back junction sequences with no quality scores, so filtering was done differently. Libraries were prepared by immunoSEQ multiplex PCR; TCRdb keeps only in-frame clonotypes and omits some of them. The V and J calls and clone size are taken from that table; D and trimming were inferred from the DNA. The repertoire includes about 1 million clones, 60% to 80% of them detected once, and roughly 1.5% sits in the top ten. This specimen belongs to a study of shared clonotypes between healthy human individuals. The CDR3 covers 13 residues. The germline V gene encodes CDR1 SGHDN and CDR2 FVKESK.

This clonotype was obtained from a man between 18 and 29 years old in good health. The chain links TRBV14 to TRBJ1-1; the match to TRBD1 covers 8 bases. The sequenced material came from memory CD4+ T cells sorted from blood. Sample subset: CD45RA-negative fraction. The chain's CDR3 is CASSQQGGTEAFF. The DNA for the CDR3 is TGTGCTAGCAGCCAACAGGGGGGAACTGAAGCTTTCTTT.